What follows describes a single T cell receptor beta chain. TCRdb ran MiXCR on the 5' RACE reads and lists one entry per CDR3 protein. The sample includes 270,000 or so distinct CDR3 sequences, about a sixth of them seen just once. This sample stems from a study of T-cell memory formation after mild COVID-19. The V and J ends lost 4 bases and 1 base respectively, with 14 bases between them. This CDR3 is built from 16 residues. CDR1 and CDR2 from the germline V gene are SGHTA and FQGTGA. The sample was PBMCs or a T cell subset sorted from them (not recorded which). This TCR was recovered from a man aged 18 to 29 who had mild COVID-19 (a few samples of this study predate the infection). Cell type and time point are not known. The rearrangement joins TRBV7-3 to TRBJ2-1; D is possibly TRBD1 or TRBD2 (6 bases each). The CDR3 bases are TGTGCCAGCAGCTGGGGGGCCGTCAGTTCCTACAATGAGCAGTTCTTC. The encoded protein is CASSWGAVSSYNEQFF.